This T cell receptor (beta chain) originates from a study of cytomegalovirus exposure and HLA in healthy donors (dated by TCRdb to between 2016 and 2019). Study-level background: According to a later analysis, one platform produced both the 120 validation repertoires and the 670 or so repertoires of the first cohort. The study aimed to test whether cataloging public T cell receptors could reveal signatures of past pathogen exposure. The study combined high-throughput TCR immunosequencing, statistical association of individual TCRs with disease status, and machine learning to predict cytomegalovirus infection status. A separate validation cohort of about 110 different subjects was used in addition to the 666-subject first cohort.

The library was generated by the immunoSEQ multiplex PCR assay. On the study's bioinformatics: A statistical classification framework was built to diagnose cytomegalovirus status from the catalog of TCR beta chain sequences. The source is immuneACCESS, and TCRdb retained only in-frame sequences with V and J called. Part of the clones is not carried over; for the studies checked, unresolved V genes explain less than half of this, and the remainder is unexplained. That table supplies the V and J calls and clone size; D and trimming were determined from the DNA. This sample lists about 110,000 clones; approximately 94% were detected once. Roughly 0.66% of the sample rests with the top ten. The donors belonged to the validation cohort of over a hundred subjects, which was separate from the approximately 700-subject first cohort. As regards this clone: Its binding antigen is unknown. No much larger clone is present one base from it, and per-base qualities are unavailable.

From a lookup of the germline V gene, CDR1 and CDR2 are SNHLY and FYNNEI. The germline V and J ends show losses of 5 bases and 9 bases respectively, and no gene match explains 12 bases of the junction. Reading from cysteine to phenylalanine, the CDR3 counts 15 amino acids. The sequence is cut down to CDR3 DNA, 45 bases in frame from base 1. What the research found in general, with its limitations: The classifier was reported to diagnose cytomegalovirus status with high specificity and sensitivity in both the original cohort and the validation cohort. Most TCR sequences were observed very rarely across donors, whereas some public TCRs were present in many individuals. A later analysis lacked HLA typing for the validation cohort, so it scored co-occurrence in that cohort across all 110 or so repertoires. The authors suggested that the approach could potentially be generalized to other disease states and immunological phenotypes. The study listed approximately 150 TCR beta chains as associated with cytomegalovirus. In vitro tests confirmed that a few of the cytomegalovirus-associated TCR beta chains recognize cytomegalovirus antigens. In a later analysis, TCRs clustered in the first cohort were found to also tend to co-occur in the 130 or so validation repertoires, with approximately 95% of cluster scores above 0.

This sequence originates from a woman aged 18-30 years in good health and CMV-seronegative. Recombination linked TRBV2 to TRBJ2-1, and TRBD2 aligns with 8 junction nucleotides. The source material was PBMCs. The CDR3 is CASSLHGGAYGEQFF. Here is the DNA: TGTGCCAGCAGTTTACACGGGGGGGCTTACGGTGAGCAGTTCTTC.